Given below is one TCR beta chain in context. What it binds is unknown. The data are from a study of cytomegalovirus exposure and HLA in healthy donors. Across the study: Membership in the Caucasian-associated ancestry cluster was found for approximately 85% of nearly 400 genotyped donors.

PCR amplification relied on 60 Vbeta primers (plus 13 Jbeta primers). Authors' data handling: Per a later analysis, the number of unique TCR beta chains was about 78 million, of which some 9.9 million were shared. Using immunoSEQ multiplex PCR, the repertoire was profiled, and TCRdb retains in-frame clones only, with some absent. Clonal size and the V and J genes are those of that table, whereas D and trimming came from the DNA. Of about 180,000 clones listed, about 85% are singletons. Germline CDR1 SGHVS, CDR2 FQNEAQ. The CDR3 has 15 amino acids. The V gene end was trimmed by 4 bases and the J gene end by 2 bases; junction bases not matched to a gene: 7. Study results and caveats: Later work showed greater clonal expansion in HLA-associated TCR beta chains than in equally common others. In terms of immune exposure information, only CMV serostatus was available.

J is TRBJ2-7 and V is TRBV7-8, with 8 nucleotides matching TRBD2. The receptor's source is a girl aged 5 to 17 in good health and CMV-seropositive. Sequenced: PBMCs. The CDR3 loop is CASSSSGSPPYEQYF. The CDR3 bases are TGTGCCAGCAGCTCGAGCGGGAGTCCCCCCTACGAGCAGTACTTC.